Shown below are 28 T cell receptor beta chains from a single sample sequenced in a study of CD8+CD57+ T cells in acquired aplastic anemia. The study profiled TCR beta VDJ and CDR3 using genomic DNA as template. From the reads, TCRdb called clonotypes with MiXCR, one entry per CDR3 protein. The repertoire consists of roughly 180,000 distinct CDR3 sequences, with about 64% occurring once and the leading ten covering roughly 46%. The sequencing input was sorted CD4+, CD8+, or CD8+CD57+ T cells (not recorded which) from PBMCs. The receptors here all came from a human donor with severe aplastic anemia or a healthy control (not recorded which).

This chain joins TRBV3-1 and TRBJ1-1; 7 positions agree with TRBD1. Germline trimming cut 1 base from V and 10 bases from J; bases unmatched to any gene: 6. Germline V CDR1 and CDR2: LGHDT, YNNKEL (reference sequence). The CDR3 runs to 13 residues. In DNA form, the CDR3 reads TGTGCCAGCAGCCAAGGTTGGAACAGGGGAGCTTTCTTT. Protein: CASSQGWNRGAFF.

The V call is TRBV12-3 or TRBV12-4, the J call TRBJ2-7; D tentatively reads TRBD1 or TRBD2 (5 bases each). There are 13 residues in the CDR3. The V end lost 6 bases, the J end lost 6 bases, and 15 bases lay between the germline ends. For the CDR3, the DNA is TGTGCCAGCAGCAGGGACGGGGTAGGCGAGCAGTACTTC. This encodes CASSRDGVGEQYF.

This clonotype was recorded many times. This chain joins TRBV7-6 and TRBJ2-1; 12 bases match TRBD2. This CDR3 contains 15 residues. Germline V lookup: CDR1 SGHVS, CDR2 FNYEAQ. Unmatched junction bases numbered 9, after V lost 9 bases and J lost 6 bases. The CDR3 loop reads CASSSPSGGANEQFF. CDR3 coding DNA: TGTGCCAGTTCGAGTCCTAGCGGGGGGGCCAATGAGCAGTTCTTC.

V is TRBV10-3 and J is TRBJ1-5; 8 positions agree with TRBD1. CDR3 length: 14 amino acids. Germline V gives CDR1 ENHRY, CDR2 SYGVKD. V shed 4 bases, J shed 7 bases, and the junction held 6 bases outside the gene matches. The CDR3 spells CAISATGDEQPQHF. CDR3 DNA sequence: TGTGCCATCAGTGCGACAGGGGATGAGCAGCCCCAGCATTTT.

The rearrangement uses TRBV2 and TRBJ2-1; TRBD2 matches at 7 bases. Trimming removed 6 bases from V and 1 base from J; junction bases left unmatched: 6. CDR1 and CDR2 from the germline V gene are SNHLY and FYNNEI. This CDR3 is 15 amino acids long. The CDR3 bases are TGTGCCAGCAGGGGACTAACGCAATCCTACAATGAGCAGTTCTTC. This sequence encodes CASRGLTQSYNEQFF.

To note about this clonotype: Since the CDR3 does not end with the conserved phenylalanine or tryptophan, this likely comes from a read error. V usage is TRBV5-1 and J usage is TRBJ2-3; TRBD2 matches at 11 bases. J gave up 8 bases and V 5 bases, and 10 bases lay outside the gene matches. The CDR3 has 15 amino acids. Per the germline V gene, CDR1 is SGHRS and CDR2 is YFSETQ. CDR3 sequence (DNA): TGCGCCAGCAGGGCTAGCGGGGGGTACGGAGGTACGCAGTATCTT. Protein sequence: CASRASGGYGGTQYL.

In its sample, this clonotype was seen once. This sequence joins TRBV9 and TRBJ2-2; tentatively, D is TRBD2 (6 bases). CDR1 is SGDLS, CDR2 YYNGEE, per germline. The CDR3 spans 15 residues. Trimming cost V 4 bases and J 6 bases, with 16 bases left between them. This chain's CDR3 is CASSPQGGGAGELFF. CDR3 sequence (DNA): TGTGCCAGCAGCCCTCAGGGCGGAGGGGCCGGGGAGCTGTTTTTT.

This sequence joins TRBV2 and TRBJ2-1, with 8 bases fitting TRBD1. V dropped 7 bases and J dropped 6; count of bases not matched to a gene: 11. Germline assignment: CDR1 SNHLY and CDR2 FYNNEI. The CDR3 loop spans 15 amino acids. The CDR3 protein is CASIPDRESRNEQFF. In DNA, the CDR3 is TGTGCCAGCATTCCGGACAGGGAATCTCGCAATGAGCAGTTCTTC.

Regarding this clonotype: The junction does not match germline at one end; this may be a read error. The chain carries TRBV9 and TRBJ1-2; the D is unclear. The CDR3 has 14 residues. Germline assignment: CDR1 SGDLS and CDR2 YYNGEE. The DNA for the CDR3 is TGCGCCAGCAGCTTGATAAGTAGTAGCTATGGCTACACCTTC. It codes for CASSLISSSYGYTF.

The CDR3 sequence: CASSLEPGTDVTEQFF. The CDR3, as DNA: TGCGCCAGCAGCTTGGAGCCCGGGACAGACGTGACCGAGCAGTTCTTC. V is TRBV5-1 and J is TRBJ2-1, with TRBD1 matching over 7 bases. The CDR3 totals 16 residues. Germline V gives CDR1 SGHRS, CDR2 YFSETQ. After removal of 0 bases from V and 10 bases from J, the junction contained 13 bases not matched to a gene.

This chain connects TRBV10-3 to TRBJ1-1; TRBD1 aligns across 7 bases. The CDR3 sequence is 13 residues long. The V gene's germline CDR1 is ENHRY and CDR2 SYGVKD. Trimming at V came to 6 bases and at J to 5 bases, leaving 6 bases not matched to a gene. Here the CDR3 DNA reads TGTGCCATCAGCGACAGGGTTGGAACTGAAGCTTTCTTT. Translation: CAISDRVGTEAFF.

The chain carries TRBV7-9 and TRBJ1-3; the D gene is possibly TRBD1 (6 bases). This CDR3 contains 14 residues. V was trimmed by 4 bases and J by 2 bases, leaving 9 bases between them. The germline V gene encodes CDR1 SEHNR and CDR2 FQNEAQ (reference sequence). The DNA for the CDR3 is TGTGCCAGCAGCTCACAGGGCCCTGGAAACACCATATATTTT. Its translation is CASSSQGPGNTIYF.

The V and J genes are TRBV7-9 and TRBJ1-6; maybe TRBD1 (5 bases). This CDR3 has 12 residues. Between the trimmed V and J ends, which lost 5 bases and 13 bases, there was a span of 12 bases. The germline V gene has CDR1 SEHNR and CDR2 FQNEAQ (reference sequence). The CDR3 coding sequence is TGTGCCAGCAGCCCAGGGTCCGATCCCCTCCACTTT. This translates into CASSPGSDPLHF.

The rearrangement joins TRBV20-1 to TRBJ2-1; 8 nucleotides line up with TRBD1. The CDR3 spans 12 residues. The V gene end was trimmed by 3 bases and the J gene end by 10 bases; junction bases not matched to a gene: 5. Germline V lookup: CDR1 DFQATT, CDR2 SNEGSKA (reference sequence). The CDR3 DNA follows: TGCAGTGCTAGGACAGGGGCTCGAGAGCAGTTCTTC. Translating it yields CSARTGAREQFF.

The chain employs TRBV9 and TRBJ2-5; 10 bases are shared with TRBD2. The CDR3 covers 16 residues. Per the germline V gene, CDR1 is SGDLS and CDR2 is YYNGEE. V gave up 5 bases and J gave up 5 bases; unmatched junction bases: 12. For the CDR3, the DNA is TGTGCCAGCAGAAACGCCAAGCGGGAGGGTGCTGAGACCCAGTACTTC. Its protein is CASRNAKREGAETQYF.

On this clonotype: Since the CDR3 does not end with the conserved phenylalanine or tryptophan, this likely comes from a read error. J is TRBJ1-5 and V is TRBV28; D remains ambiguous. The V gene's germline CDR1 is MDHEN and CDR2 SYDVKM. The CDR3 contains 15 residues. Trimming shortened V by 6 bases and J by 2 bases, and 14 bases separated the two germline ends. In DNA, the CDR3 is TGTGCCAGCAGGCCGACGAAATTGGGCAATCAGCCCCAGCATTCT. It is translated as CASRPTKLGNQPQHS.

The gene calls are TRBV29-1 and TRBJ2-7; D possibly corresponds to TRBD1 (5 bases). The V end was cut by 7 bases, the J end by 1 base, with 14 bases between. The V gene's germline CDR1 is SQVTM and CDR2 ANQGSEA. This CDR3 has 13 amino acids. The CDR3 is CSAGRQGSYEQYF. DNA of the CDR3: TGCAGCGCCGGGCGGCAGGGATCCTACGAGCAGTACTTC.

In the case of this clonotype: One junction end does not reproduce the germline sequence, and a read error may be involved. The chain couples TRBV6-1 to TRBJ2-7; D might be TRBD1 (6 bases). CDR1 and CDR2 from the germline V gene are MNHNS and SASEGT. This CDR3 is built from 14 residues. CDR3 sequence reads: CASSEQGFTYEQYF. CDR3 coding DNA: TGCGCCAGCAGTGAACAGGGATTCACCTACGAGCAGTACTTC.

The rearrangement links TRBV9 to TRBJ2-5; possible D gene TRBD1, 6 bases. CDR3 size: 15 residues. V lost 2 bases and J lost 1, with 12 bases in between. Looked up from germline, CDR1 is SGDLS and CDR2 is YYNGEE. CDR3 sequence: CASSVSTGIQETQYF. In DNA form, the CDR3 reads TGTGCCAGCAGCGTGAGTACAGGGATCCAAGAGACCCAGTACTTC. Full variable domain (remainder filled in from reference TRBV9 and TRBJ2-5): DSGVTQTPKHLITATGQRVTLRCSPRSGDLSVYWYQQSLDQGLQFLIQYYNGEERAKGNILERFSAQQFPDLHSELNLSSLELGDSALYFCASSVSTGIQETQYFGPGTRLLVL.

This clonotype was seen only once. The chain links TRBV7-6 to TRBJ1-1, with 8 bases aligning to TRBD1. From germline, CDR1 is SGHVS and CDR2 FNYEAQ. The length of the CDR3 is 15 residues. The junction had 14 bases not matched to a gene; V was cut back by 9 bases and J by 5 bases. The CDR3: CASSDRDGSRTEAFF. The CDR3 bases are TGTGCCAGTTCGGACAGGGATGGGTCTCGGACTGAAGCTTTCTTT. Supplemented by reference TRBV7-6 and TRBJ1-1, the full variable domain reads GAGVSQSPRYKVTKRGQDVALRCDPISGHVSLYWYRQALGQGPEFLTYFNYEAQQDKSGLPNDRFSAERPEGSISTLTIQRTEQRDSAMYRCASSDRDGSRTEAFFGQGTRLTVV.

The V call is TRBV20-1, the J call TRBJ1-1, with D perhaps matching TRBD1 (5 bases). The germline V and J ends were trimmed by 3 bases and 3 bases, with 14 bases remaining between them. Germline V CDR1 and CDR2: DFQATT, SNEGSKA (reference sequence). The CDR3 loop spans 14 amino acids. CDR3 region: CSARGRGFDTEAFF. For the CDR3, the DNA is TGCAGTGCTAGGGGAAGGGGATTTGACACTGAAGCTTTCTTT.

This clonotype was seen ten or more times. Here the CDR3 reads CASRTEGAVQPQHF. The DNA for the CDR3 is TGTGCCAGCAGGACGGAGGGGGCGGTTCAGCCCCAGCATTTT. V is TRBV2 and J is TRBJ1-5; 7 bases align to TRBD1. The CDR3 has 14 amino acids. Germline assignment: CDR1 SNHLY and CDR2 FYNNEI. Trimming removed 6 bases from V and 6 bases from J; junction bases left unmatched: 8.

CDR3 region: CASMDWGQGQPQHF. Here the CDR3 DNA reads TGTGCCAGCATGGATTGGGGGCAAGGTCAGCCCCAGCATTTT. The chain is built from TRBV6-1 and TRBJ1-5; TRBD1 might be the D (6 bases). Germline-derived CDR1 and CDR2 are MNHNS and SASEGT. V lost 7 bases and J lost 6, with 16 bases in between. The CDR3 is made up of 14 amino acids.

This clonotype was detected many times. The rearrangement joins TRBV7-3 to TRBJ1-1, with 8 bases lining up with TRBD1. The CDR3 spans 13 residues. Losses at the gene ends were 6 bases for V and 5 bases for J; bases not matched to a gene: 5. In germline, CDR1 is SGHTA, CDR2 FQGTGA. The CDR3 nucleotides are TGTGCCAGCAGTGAGACAGGGGTGACTGAAGCTTTCTTT. This encodes CASSETGVTEAFF.

The rearrangement uses TRBV4-1 and TRBJ2-6; 7 bases align to TRBD2. There are 17 residues in the CDR3. V lost 0 bases and J lost 4; bases outside the gene matches: 6. Germline V lookup: CDR1 MGHRA, CDR2 YSYEKL. The CDR3 sequence is CASSQDTETSGANVLTF. CDR3 in DNA: TGCGCCAGCAGCCAAGATACGGAGACTAGCGGGGCCAACGTCCTGACTTTC.

This chain joins TRBV29-1 and TRBJ2-1, with D unclear. Germline V gene lookup returns CDR1 SQVTM and CDR2 ANQGSEA. The CDR3 consists of 11 residues. The CDR3 coding sequence is TGCAGTTTAGTGGTAGGCAATGAGCAGTTCTTC. This gives the protein CSLVVGNEQFF.

DNA for the CDR3: TGTGCCAGCAGCCCCGCAGGGGGGAGGAATGAAAAACTGTTTTTT. Its protein is CASSPAGGRNEKLFF. The V call is TRBV7-8, the J call TRBJ1-4, with 7 positions matching TRBD1. This CDR3 has 15 residues. The V segment lost 5 bases and the J segment 5 bases; nucleotides outside the gene matches: 8. Germline V lookup: CDR1 SGHVS, CDR2 FQNEAQ. The variable domain in full, with the rest retrieved from reference TRBV7-8 and TRBJ1-4, is GAGVSQSPRYKVAKRGQDVALRCDPISGHVSLFWYQQALGQGPEFLTYFQNEAQLDKSGLPSDRFFAERPEGSVSTLKIQRTQQEDSAVYLCASSPAGGRNEKLFFGSGTQLSVL.

The chain has TRBV25-1 and TRBJ2-6; TRBD1 agrees at 11 bases. The CDR3 sequence is 18 residues long. From germline, CDR1 is MGHDK and CDR2 SYGVNS. Trimming cost V 6 bases and J 1 base; bases outside gene matches: 8. The CDR3 spells CASRASGQGVSGANVLTF. The CDR3 coding sequence is TGTGCCAGCAGAGCGTCGGGACAGGGGGTTTCTGGGGCCAACGTCCTGACTTTC.